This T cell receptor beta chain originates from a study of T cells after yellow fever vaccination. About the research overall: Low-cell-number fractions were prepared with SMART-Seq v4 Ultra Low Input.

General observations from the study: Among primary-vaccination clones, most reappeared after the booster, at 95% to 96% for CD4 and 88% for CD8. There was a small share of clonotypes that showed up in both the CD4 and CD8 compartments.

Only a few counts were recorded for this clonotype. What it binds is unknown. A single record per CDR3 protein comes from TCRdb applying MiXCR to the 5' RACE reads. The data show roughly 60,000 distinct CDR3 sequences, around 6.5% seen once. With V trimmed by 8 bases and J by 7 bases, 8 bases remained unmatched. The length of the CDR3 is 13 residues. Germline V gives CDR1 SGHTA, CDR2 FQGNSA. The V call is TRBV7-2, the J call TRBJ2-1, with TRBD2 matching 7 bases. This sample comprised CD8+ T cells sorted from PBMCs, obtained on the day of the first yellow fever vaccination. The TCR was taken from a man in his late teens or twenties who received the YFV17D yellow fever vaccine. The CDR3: CASGGGSGNEQFF. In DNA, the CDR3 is TGTGCCAGCGGGGGGGGGTCGGGGAATGAGCAGTTCTTC.